Sequencing of this T cell receptor beta chain was carried out in a study of T cell responses to AZD1222 COVID-19 vaccine. The length of the CDR3 is 15 residues. Per germline, CDR1 SGHTA and CDR2 FQGNSA. V was pared by 5 bases and J by 8 bases, with 12 bases of the junction left unmatched. Some clones are missing from TCRdb's copy, which holds only in-frame ones; the method was immunoSEQ multiplex PCR. The top ten hold 3.5% to 4% of the sample, which has 120,000 to 150,000 clones, about 89% seen once. Material: peripheral blood, obtained 28 days after the second AZD1222 dose. This rearrangement joins TRBV7-2 to TRBJ1-1; TRBD1 aligns across 9 bases. This clonotype was sampled from an adult who received the AZD1222 COVID-19 vaccine. CDR3 region: CASSQRTGAYLEAFF. CDR3 DNA sequence: TGTGCCAGCAGCCAGAGGACAGGGGCCTATCTAGAAGCTTTCTTT.